This TCR beta chain was retrieved from a study of blood T cell repertoires in COVID-19 (dated by TCRdb to the early 2020s). For the study in its entirety: The collaborator samples originated in the United States, Italy and Spain and spanned the acute and convalescent phases of COVID-19. Deeply sampled blood TCRbeta repertoires from subjects exposed to, actively infected with, or recovered from COVID-19 were included in the dataset. Samples were obtained from the ongoing ImmuneRACE study (first 160 participants) and from 1,200 or so subjects provided by 6 global collaborators. A de-identified subject ID, COVID-19 status, age in years and sex were almost always included in the sample metadata. A freely available public database, intended as a resource for researchers studying the immune response to SARS-CoV-2, is where the repertoires were released. Where available, HLA class I and class II types were taken from metadata supplied by the sample provider and were not determined by assay-based typing. The material from the prospective study consisted of cDNA or gDNA derived from T cells, B-cell-depleted T cells, or PBMCs. Overall study outcomes, separate from this receptor: The amount of clinical and demographic metadata varied by source and participant and was provided uncurated.

TCRbeta CDR3 regions were amplified from genomic DNA using the immunoSEQ Assay, a bias-controlled multiplex PCR. In the authors' own workflow: Within the assay, amplification of reference gene primers was used to estimate how many nucleated cells each sample contained. To quantify the absolute abundance of each unique TCRbeta CDR3 rearrangement, sequence reads were collapsed and filtered. For each sample, productive Simpson clonality was calculated as the square root of Simpson's diversity index over productive rearrangements. The clones in this table, taken by TCRdb from immuneACCESS, are in-frame only. Not every clone is retained; where verified, under half of the shortfall comes from an unresolved V gene, and the cause of the rest is unknown. The D gene and trimming were derived from the DNA, and the V and J assignments and clone size from that table. Across this sample there are 240,000 or so clones, with about 70% seen only once. The ten largest clonotypes hold 2.5% to 4% of the sample.

Of note for this clone: Its antigen target is currently unknown. No much larger clone exists at a distance of one base, and base qualities are not known.

Via the germline V gene, CDR1 is MNHEY and CDR2 SVGAGI. The CDR3 measures 15 amino acids from cysteine to phenylalanine. CDR3 DNA only is kept here, 45 bases in frame from base 1. V drops 6 bases and J drops 2 bases, leaving 13 bases in between. Collaborating institutions collected whole blood in K2EDTA tubes following their own protocols. For TCRbeta analysis, collaborators shipped samples as frozen whole blood, isolated PBMCs, or DNA extracted from either of those sample types. This TCR came from a woman older than 75 with acute or convalescent COVID-19. Sequencing was carried out using peripheral blood. The V and J segments used are TRBV6-5 and TRBJ2-2, and TRBD1 may be the D gene, going by 6 matching bases. The DNA reads as follows: TGTGCCAGCAGAATGGACAGTCGTAACACCGGGGAGCTGTTTTTT. Translation gives CASRMDSRNTGELFF.